These 22 T cell receptor beta chains were sequenced from one sample in a study of blood T cell repertoires in COVID-19. Clones were read by immunoSEQ multiplex PCR, and TCRdb kept only the in-frame ones, dropping some. This sample has 200,000 to 300,000 clones, with 85% to 90% found just once. The sequencing input was peripheral blood. The receptors come from a woman aged 70 to 79 with active or convalescent COVID-19.

The J gene is TRBJ1-5, the V gene TRBV15, with a weak D call TRBD1 (6 bases). Germline CDR1 and CDR2: LNHNV and YYDKDF (reference sequence). Trimming removed 8 bases from V and 4 bases from J, with 15 bases in between. This CDR3 is built from 14 residues. Here the CDR3 DNA reads TGTGCCACCCCCCGGGGGGGCGAGAATCAGCCCCAGCATTTT. It specifies CATPRGGENQPQHF.

This chain connects TRBV19 to TRBJ2-1; a weak D match, TRBD2 (7 bases). Trimming pared 3 bases from V and 1 base from J, leaving 16 bases between. Germline V gives CDR1 LNHDA, CDR2 SQIVND (reference sequence). This CDR3 region has 17 residues. DNA for the CDR3: TGTGCCAGTAGTATTCTCCCGGGGGGCAGGTCCTACAATGAGCAGTTCTTC. This encodes CASSILPGGRSYNEQFF.

This clone was observed once. The V gene is TRBV5-4, the J gene TRBJ2-6; TRBD1 is a possible D gene (6 bases). The germline V gene encodes CDR1 SGHNT and CDR2 YYREEE (reference sequence). This CDR3 has 18 residues. The germline V and J ends were trimmed by 2 bases and 0 bases, with 15 bases remaining between them. The CDR3 here is CASSFDRPGYSGANVLTF. Written as DNA, the CDR3 is TGTGCCAGCAGCTTCGACAGGCCAGGGTACTCTGGGGCCAACGTCCTGACTTTC. Full variable domain (rest looked up from reference TRBV5-4 and TRBJ2-6): ETGVTQSPTHLIKTRGQQVTLRCSSQSGHNTVSWYQQALGQGPQFIFQYYREEENGRGNFPPRFSGLQFPNYSSELNVNALELDDSALYLCASSFDRPGYSGANVLTFGAGSRLTVL.

The chain uses TRBV7-8 and TRBJ2-1, with TRBD2 matching 9 bases. This CDR3 comprises 17 residues. V was clipped by 2 bases and J by 4 bases; unmatched bases: 9. Germline lookup yields CDR1 SGHVS and CDR2 FQNEAQ. CDR3 in amino acids: CASSLPVAGAEYNEQFF. DNA for the CDR3: TGTGCCAGCAGCTTACCTGTAGCGGGGGCGGAGTACAATGAGCAGTTCTTC.

The V gene is TRBV5-5, the J gene TRBJ1-1, with D perhaps matching TRBD1 (5 bases). V was shortened by 7 bases and J by 3 bases, with 7 bases between the two germline ends. In germline, CDR1 is SGHKS, CDR2 YYEKEE (reference sequence). This CDR3 has 11 amino acids. The CDR3 sequence is CASGAYTEAFF. The CDR3 bases are TGTGCCAGCGGGGCCTACACTGAAGCTTTCTTT.

V and J are TRBV6-6 and TRBJ1-2, with 8 positions matching TRBD1. After removal of 6 bases from V and 6 bases from J, the junction contained 6 bases not matched to a gene. The CDR3 covers 13 residues. Germline V lookup: CDR1 MNHNY, CDR2 SVGAGI (reference sequence). Here the CDR3 reads CASRQGGGNGYTF. DNA of the CDR3: TGTGCCAGCAGACAGGGGGGTGGGAATGGCTACACCTTC.

The chain joins TRBV12-3 or TRBV12-4 to TRBJ1-5; D gene ambiguous. The CDR3 extends over 13 amino acids. Trimming stripped 5 bases from V and 5 bases from J, with 10 bases between. CDR3 bases: TGTGCCAGCAGTATTCGTGAGGATCAGCCCCAGCATTTT. Its translation is CASSIREDQPQHF.

The chain recombines TRBV5-1 with TRBJ1-2, with D maybe TRBD1 (6 bases). This CDR3 region has 13 residues. Trimming cost V 3 bases and J 7 bases, with 13 bases left between them. Germline lookup yields CDR1 SGHRS and CDR2 YFSETQ. CDR3 in amino acids: CASSSTGLLGYTF. The CDR3, as DNA: TGCGCCAGCAGCTCGACAGGCCTCCTTGGCTACACCTTC.

This chain connects TRBV7-2 to TRBJ2-7; D unclear. The germline CDR1 and CDR2 sequences are SGHTA and FQGNSA. V was pared by 0 bases and J by 0 bases, with 6 bases between. The CDR3 runs 14 residues. This chain's CDR3 is CASSLALVSYEQYF. Here the CDR3 DNA reads TGTGCCAGCAGCTTAGCGCTAGTCTCCTACGAGCAGTACTTC.

This chain links TRBV9 with TRBJ2-2; TRBD1 matches at 8 bases. The junction had 7 bases not matched to a gene; V was cut back by 0 bases and J by 6 bases. Germline V gene data show CDR1 as SGDLS and CDR2 as YYNGEE. The CDR3 runs to 16 residues. The CDR3 region is CASSVGLGQGAGELFF. The CDR3 DNA sequence: TGTGCCAGCAGCGTAGGACTAGGACAGGGTGCCGGGGAGCTGTTTTTT. The full variable domain, its missing parts supplied by reference TRBV9 and TRBJ2-2, is DSGVTQTPKHLITATGQRVTLRCSPRSGDLSVYWYQQSLDQGLQFLIQYYNGEERAKGNILERFSAQQFPDLHSELNLSSLELGDSALYFCASSVGLGQGAGELFFGEGSRLTVL.

This rearrangement joins TRBV6-4 to TRBJ1-2; D is perhaps TRBD1 (6 bases). The CDR3 runs to 12 residues. Germline V gene sequence: CDR1 MRHNA, CDR2 SNTAGT. V dropped 6 bases and J dropped 7 bases, with 12 bases sitting between them. The CDR3 here is CASSQGSFGYTF. The CDR3 DNA sequence: TGTGCCAGCAGCCAGGGGTCTTTTGGCTACACCTTC.

This clone turned up a few times. The genes are TRBV12-3 or TRBV12-4 and TRBJ2-1; a weak D match, TRBD1 (6 bases). The ends were cut back, 2 bases at V and 9 bases at J, with 11 bases in the middle. The CDR3 loop spans 13 amino acids. CDR3 sequence: CASSLRGSGEQFF. The CDR3 bases are TGTGCCAGCAGTTTAAGGGGGTCGGGTGAGCAGTTCTTC.

The chain recombines TRBV5-1 with TRBJ2-2; D unclear. CDR1 and CDR2 from the germline V gene are SGHRS and YFSETQ. CDR3 length equals 14 residues. V lost 5 bases and J lost 3, with 11 bases in between. The CDR3 here is CASRRVWDTGELFF. DNA of the CDR3: TGCGCCAGCAGACGGGTTTGGGACACCGGGGAGCTGTTTTTT.

This clone was detected only a few times. CDR3 protein: CASSATGGEQPQHF. The DNA of the CDR3 is TGTGCCAGCAGCGCCACAGGGGGCGAGCAGCCCCAGCATTTT. The chain couples TRBV9 to TRBJ1-5; 9 positions agree with TRBD1. This CDR3 is 14 amino acids long. V gave up 3 bases and J gave up 7 bases; unmatched junction bases: 5. Germline V gene data show CDR1 as SGDLS and CDR2 as YYNGEE.

The chain uses TRBV5-6 and TRBJ1-2; D is perhaps TRBD1 (6 bases). Germline assignment: CDR1 SGHDT and CDR2 YYEEEE. The V and J ends lost 4 bases and 0 bases respectively, with 13 bases between them. This CDR3 is 15 amino acids long. CDR3: CASSPQGPANYGYTF. The CDR3 DNA reads as TGTGCCAGCAGCCCACAGGGCCCAGCTAACTATGGCTACACCTTC. The full variable domain, in which reference TRBV5-6 and TRBJ1-2 provide the parts outside the CDR3, is DAGVTQSPTHLIKTRGQQVTLRCSPKSGHDTVSWYQQALGQGPQFIFQYYEEEERQRGNFPDRFSGHQFPNYSSELNVNALLLGDSALYLCASSPQGPANYGYTFGSGTRLTVV.

The V gene is TRBV10-3, the J gene TRBJ1-2; 10 positions agree with TRBD1. With 8 bases clipped from V and 8 bases from J, the junction kept 23 bases outside the gene matches. Germline CDR1 ENHRY, CDR2 SYGVKD. The CDR3 spans 18 residues. The CDR3, as DNA: TGTGCCATCTCGGAGTGGGGGACAGGGGACCCGCGGGAGGAAGGCTACACCTTC. Protein sequence: CAISEWGTGDPREEGYTF.

This clone was counted between two and nine times. J is TRBJ1-5 and V is TRBV4-3; D is unresolved. From germline, CDR1 is LGHNA and CDR2 YSLEER. This CDR3 comprises 13 residues. V was clipped by 1 base and J by 1 base, with 2 bases between them. The CDR3 loop is CASSQVSNQPQHF. The CDR3 bases are TGCGCCAGCAGCCAAGTAAGCAATCAGCCCCAGCATTTT.

Concerning this clone: This same CDR3 is encoded by further DNA sequences in the sample. CDR3 sequence reads: CASSRGTGFSYEQYF. CDR3 nucleotide sequence: TGCGCCAGCAGCCGCGGGACAGGCTTTTCCTACGAGCAGTACTTC. The chain uses TRBV4-3 and TRBJ2-7; 8 nucleotides align to TRBD1. The CDR3 contains 15 residues. Germline-derived CDR1 and CDR2 are LGHNA and YSLEER. V lost 4 bases, J lost 1 base, and 6 bases stayed unmatched.

The chain couples TRBV19 to TRBJ1-5, with D unclear. The germline gives CDR1 LNHDA, CDR2 SQIVND (reference sequence). The ends were cut back, 3 bases at V and 6 bases at J, with 12 bases in the middle. CDR3 length: 14 amino acids. DNA for the CDR3: TGTGCCAGTAGTATCGAGGGCTGGACTCAGCCCCAGCATTTT. Translation gives CASSIEGWTQPQHF.

The chain carries TRBV11-2 and TRBJ1-6; D gene uncertain. Germline loops: CDR1 SGHAT, CDR2 FQNNGV. The CDR3 runs 12 residues. V lost 5 bases and J lost 5, with 4 bases in between. The CDR3 DNA sequence: TGTGCCAGCAGCCGTAATAATTCACCCCTCCACTTT. Translated: CASSRNNSPLHF.

The rearrangement joins TRBV7-2 to TRBJ2-1, with 8 positions matching TRBD2. With 4 bases clipped from V and 9 bases from J, the junction kept 14 bases outside the gene matches. The CDR3 runs to 16 residues. Per the germline V gene, CDR1 is SGHTA and CDR2 is FQGNSA. The CDR3: CASSSGGTRSGGEQFF. The DNA for the CDR3 is TGTGCCAGCAGCTCCGGGGGGACTAGGAGCGGGGGTGAGCAGTTCTTC.

The V call is TRBV7-2, the J call TRBJ1-6; a possible D gene is TRBD1 (6 bases). The CDR3 contains 17 residues. The germline V gene encodes CDR1 SGHTA and CDR2 FQGNSA. V was cut by 2 bases and J by 2 bases, with 13 bases left in between. Here the CDR3 DNA reads TGTGCCAGCAGCTTATTCGGCAGGGGAACCTATAATTCACCCCTCCACTTT. Residues: CASSLFGRGTYNSPLHF. The complete variable domain, with remaining parts taken from reference TRBV7-2 and TRBJ1-6, reads GAGVSQSPSNKVTEKGKDVELRCDPISGHTALYWYRQSLGQGLEFLIYFQGNSAPDKSGLPSDRFSAERTGGSVSTLTIQRTQQEDSAVYLCASSLFGRGTYNSPLHFGNGTRLTVT.